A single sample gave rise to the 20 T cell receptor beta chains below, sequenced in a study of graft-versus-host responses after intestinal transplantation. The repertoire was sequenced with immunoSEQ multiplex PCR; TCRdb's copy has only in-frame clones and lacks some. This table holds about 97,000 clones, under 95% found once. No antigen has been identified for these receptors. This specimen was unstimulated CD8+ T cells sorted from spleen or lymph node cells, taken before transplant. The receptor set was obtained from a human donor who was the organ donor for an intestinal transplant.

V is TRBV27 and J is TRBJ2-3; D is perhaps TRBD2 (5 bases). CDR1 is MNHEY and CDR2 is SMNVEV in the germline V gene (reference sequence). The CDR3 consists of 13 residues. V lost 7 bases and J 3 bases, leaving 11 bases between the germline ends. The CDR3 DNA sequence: TGTGCCAGCACCGAGTCGGGGACAGATACGCAGTATTTT. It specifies CASTESGTDTQYF.

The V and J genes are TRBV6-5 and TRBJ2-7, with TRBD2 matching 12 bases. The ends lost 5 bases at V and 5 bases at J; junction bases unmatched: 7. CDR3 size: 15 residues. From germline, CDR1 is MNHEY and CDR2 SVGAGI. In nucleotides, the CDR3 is TGTGCCAGCAGTACCCCTAGCGGGAGGGTCCACGAGCAGTACTTC. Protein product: CASSTPSGRVHEQYF.

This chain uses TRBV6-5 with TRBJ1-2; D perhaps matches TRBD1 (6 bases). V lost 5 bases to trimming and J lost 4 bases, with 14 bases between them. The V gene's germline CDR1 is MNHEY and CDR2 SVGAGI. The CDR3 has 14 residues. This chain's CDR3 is CASSDLTGTYGYTF. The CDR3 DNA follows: TGTGCCAGCAGTGATCTAACAGGGACCTATGGCTACACCTTC.

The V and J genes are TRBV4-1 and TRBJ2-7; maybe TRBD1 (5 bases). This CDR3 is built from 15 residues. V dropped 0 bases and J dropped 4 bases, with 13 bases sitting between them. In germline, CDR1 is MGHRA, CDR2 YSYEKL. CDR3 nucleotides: TGCGCCAGCAGCCAAGAATGGGCACAGGTTTACGAGCAGTACTTC. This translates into CASSQEWAQVYEQYF.

CDR3 in amino acids: CASSLLPGGQEQYF. The CDR3 DNA follows: TGTGCCAGCAGCTTGTTACCGGGAGGGCAAGAGCAGTACTTC. The chain combines TRBV5-5 with TRBJ2-7, with TRBD2 identical over 8 bases. The CDR3 contains 14 residues. Germline V lookup: CDR1 SGHKS, CDR2 YYEKEE (reference sequence). The V and J ends lost 1 base and 7 bases, in that order; junction bases with no gene match: 7.

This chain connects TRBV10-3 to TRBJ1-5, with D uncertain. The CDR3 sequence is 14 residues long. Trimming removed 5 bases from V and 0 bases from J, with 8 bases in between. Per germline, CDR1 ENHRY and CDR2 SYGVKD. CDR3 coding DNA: TGTGCCATCAGTCAGGATTATAGCAATCAGCCCCAGCATTTT. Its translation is CAISQDYSNQPQHF.

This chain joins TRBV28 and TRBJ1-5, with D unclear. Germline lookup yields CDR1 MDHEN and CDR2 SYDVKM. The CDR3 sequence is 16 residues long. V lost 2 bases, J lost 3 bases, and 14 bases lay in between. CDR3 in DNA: TGTGCCAGCAGTTTACTTGTCCGCAAACTCAATCAGCCCCAGCATTTT. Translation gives CASSLLVRKLNQPQHF.

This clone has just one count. CDR3: CASSHGEGGLETDTQYF. For the CDR3, the DNA is TGCGCCAGCAGCCATGGCGAGGGGGGGCTGGAAACAGATACGCAGTATTTT. The gene calls are TRBV4-1 and TRBJ2-3, with a weak D call TRBD2 (7 bases). Germline CDR1 reads MGHRA; CDR2 reads YSYEKL. V lost 3 bases and J 3 bases, leaving 19 bases between the germline ends. The CDR3 is made up of 17 amino acids.

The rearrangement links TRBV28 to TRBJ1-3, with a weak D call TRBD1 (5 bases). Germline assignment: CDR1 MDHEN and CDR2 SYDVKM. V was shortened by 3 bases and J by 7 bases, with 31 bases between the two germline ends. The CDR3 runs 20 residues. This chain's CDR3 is CASSFLMSYLPGLIRNTIYF. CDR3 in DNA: TGTGCCAGCAGTTTCCTCATGTCGTACCTACCGGGACTGATTCGGAACACCATATATTTT.

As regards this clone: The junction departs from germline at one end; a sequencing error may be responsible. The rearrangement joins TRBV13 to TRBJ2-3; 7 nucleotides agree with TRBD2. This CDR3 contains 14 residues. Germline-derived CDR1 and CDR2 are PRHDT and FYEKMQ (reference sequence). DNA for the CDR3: TGTGCCAGCAGCCTAGGACTAGTTTCAGATACGCAGTATTTT. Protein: CASSLGLVSDTQYF.

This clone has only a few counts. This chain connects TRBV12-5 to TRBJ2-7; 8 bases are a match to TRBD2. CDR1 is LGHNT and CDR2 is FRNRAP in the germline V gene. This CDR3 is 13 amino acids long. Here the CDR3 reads CAPSGGRSYEQYF. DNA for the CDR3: TGTGCCCCCTCGGGAGGGAGGTCCTACGAGCAGTACTTC. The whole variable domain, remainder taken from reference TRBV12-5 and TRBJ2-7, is DARVTQTPRHKVTEMGQEVTMRCQPILGHNTVFWYRQTMMQGLELLAYFRNRAPLDDSGMPKDRFSAEMPDATLATLKIQPSEPRDSAVYFCAPSGGRSYEQYFGPGTRLTVT.

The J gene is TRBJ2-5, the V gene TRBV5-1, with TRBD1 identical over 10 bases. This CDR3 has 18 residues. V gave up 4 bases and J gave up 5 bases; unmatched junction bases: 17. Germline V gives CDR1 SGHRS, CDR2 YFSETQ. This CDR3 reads CASSEYGGQGRQWETQYF. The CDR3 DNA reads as TGCGCCAGCAGCGAATATGGGGGACAGGGGCGCCAGTGGGAGACCCAGTACTTC. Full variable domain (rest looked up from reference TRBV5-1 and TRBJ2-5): KAGVTQTPRYLIKTRGQQVTLSCSPISGHRSVSWYQQTPGQGLQFLFEYFSETQRNKGNFPGRFSGRQFSNSRSEMNVSTLELGDSALYLCASSEYGGQGRQWETQYFGPGTRLLVL.

Written as DNA, the CDR3 is TGCGCCAGCAGCTTGGTAATCCGGGGTACCTTTTACGAGCAGTACTTC. Translated: CASSLVIRGTFYEQYF. The chain is built from TRBV5-1 and TRBJ2-7, with D perhaps TRBD2 (5 bases). The CDR3 contains 16 residues. Trimming stripped 0 bases from V and 4 bases from J, with 17 bases between. Looked up from germline, CDR1 is SGHRS and CDR2 is YFSETQ.

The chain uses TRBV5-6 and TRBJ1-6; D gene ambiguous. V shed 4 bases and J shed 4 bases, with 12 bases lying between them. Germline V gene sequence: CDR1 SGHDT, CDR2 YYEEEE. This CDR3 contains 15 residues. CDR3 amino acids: CASSTSTKYNSPLHF. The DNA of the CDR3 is TGTGCCAGCAGCACGTCCACAAAGTATAATTCACCCCTCCACTTT.

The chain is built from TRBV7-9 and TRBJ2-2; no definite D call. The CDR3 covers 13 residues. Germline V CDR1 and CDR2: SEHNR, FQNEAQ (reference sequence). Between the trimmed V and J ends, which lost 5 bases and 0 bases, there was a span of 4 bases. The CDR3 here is CASSPTNTGELFF. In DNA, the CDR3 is TGTGCCAGCAGCCCAACGAACACCGGGGAGCTGTTTTTT.

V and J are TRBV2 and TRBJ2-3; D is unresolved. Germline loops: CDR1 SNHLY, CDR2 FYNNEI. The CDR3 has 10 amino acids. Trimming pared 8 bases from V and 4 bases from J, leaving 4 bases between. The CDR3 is CASLADTQYF. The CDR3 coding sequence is TGTGCCAGCCTCGCAGATACGCAGTATTTT.

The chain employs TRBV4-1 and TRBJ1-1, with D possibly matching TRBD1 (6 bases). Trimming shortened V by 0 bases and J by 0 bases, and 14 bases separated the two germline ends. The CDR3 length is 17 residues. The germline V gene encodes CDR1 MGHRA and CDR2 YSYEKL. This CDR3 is CASSQDRGSPLNTEAFF. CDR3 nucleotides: TGCGCCAGCAGCCAAGACAGGGGCTCCCCTTTGAACACTGAAGCTTTCTTT.

CDR3 region: CASSERGLAGSETQYF. The CDR3 nucleotides are TGTGCCAGTAGTGAAAGGGGACTAGCGGGATCAGAGACCCAGTACTTC. The rearrangement links TRBV19 to TRBJ2-5, with 13 nucleotides matching TRBD2. V shed 5 bases, J shed 4 bases, and the junction held 7 bases outside the gene matches. This CDR3 contains 16 residues. Per the germline V gene, CDR1 is LNHDA and CDR2 is SQIVND (reference sequence). The variable domain in full, completed from reference TRBV19 and TRBJ2-5, reads DGGITQSPKYLFRKEGQNVTLSCEQNLNHDAMYWYRQDPGQGLRLIYYSQIVNDFQKGDIAEGYSVSREKKESFPLTVTSAQKNPTAFYLCASSERGLAGSETQYFGPGTRLLVL.

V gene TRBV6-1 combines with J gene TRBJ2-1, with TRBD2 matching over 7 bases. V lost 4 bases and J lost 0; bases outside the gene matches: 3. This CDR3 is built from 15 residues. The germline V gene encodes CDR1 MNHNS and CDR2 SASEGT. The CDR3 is CASSGGTISYNEQFF. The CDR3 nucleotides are TGTGCCAGCAGTGGGGGGACTATCTCCTACAATGAGCAGTTCTTC.

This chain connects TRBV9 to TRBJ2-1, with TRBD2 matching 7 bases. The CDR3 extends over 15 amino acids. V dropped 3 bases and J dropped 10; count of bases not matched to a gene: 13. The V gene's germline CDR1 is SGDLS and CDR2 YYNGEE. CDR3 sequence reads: CASSDFKTSIGEQFF. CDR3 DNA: TGTGCCAGCAGCGATTTTAAGACTAGCATAGGGGAGCAGTTCTTC.